This entry lists 5 T cell receptor beta chains sequenced from one sample in a study of siplizumab effects on memory and regulatory T cells. Clones were sequenced by immunoSEQ multiplex PCR, and TCRdb holds only the in-frame ones, with some missing. This table has some 62,000 clones, 83% appearing once. The specimen sequenced was memory CD4+ T cells sorted from blood. These receptors were taken from a human donor in good health.

This clone came up a few times. This rearrangement joins TRBV5-6 to TRBJ1-5; D gene ambiguous. V lost 3 bases to trimming and J lost 1 base, with 11 bases between them. This CDR3 is 15 amino acids long. Germline CDR1 is SGHDT and CDR2 is YYEEEE. The CDR3 region is CASSWGFESNQPQHF. The CDR3 coding sequence is TGTGCCAGCAGCTGGGGTTTCGAGAGCAATCAGCCCCAGCATTTT.

As DNA, the CDR3 is TGTGCCAGCAGCCCTAGCGGAGCCGGGGAGCTGTTTTTT. It specifies CASSPSGAGELFF. This chain uses TRBV4-2 with TRBJ2-2; 7 bases line up with TRBD2. Germline CDR1 LGHNA, CDR2 YNFKEQ. This CDR3 comprises 13 residues. V lost 4 bases to trimming and J lost 6 bases; unmatched junction nucleotides: 2.

The genes are TRBV7-2 and TRBJ1-4, with TRBD1 matching over 7 bases. Per germline, CDR1 SGHTA and CDR2 FQGNSA. J gave up 4 bases and V 5 bases, and 7 bases lay outside the gene matches. The CDR3 sequence is 15 residues long. The CDR3 reads CASSQRTGRNEKLFF. CDR3 coding DNA: TGTGCCAGCAGCCAAAGGACAGGCCGTAATGAAAAACTGTTTTTT.

V and J are TRBV20-1 and TRBJ2-1, with D uncertain. CDR3 size: 11 residues. Germline V gene data show CDR1 as DFQATT and CDR2 as SNEGSKA (reference sequence). The V end lost 6 bases, the J end lost 5 bases, and 8 bases lay between the germline ends. The CDR3 nucleotides read TGCAGTGCCCTGGTGCACAATGAGCAGTTCTTC. It translates to CSALVHNEQFF.

J is TRBJ2-5 and V is TRBV14; a possible D gene is TRBD2 (5 bases). This CDR3 comprises 13 residues. Germline assignment: CDR1 SGHDN and CDR2 FVKESK. The V end was cut by 4 bases, the J end by 3 bases, with 9 bases between. CDR3 sequence: CASSPLGEETQYF. The DNA of the CDR3 is TGTGCCAGCAGCCCCCTCGGGGAAGAGACCCAGTACTTC.